The 7 T cell receptor beta chains presented below share a single source sample, sequenced in a study of T cells in Graves' hyperthyroidism and ophthalmopathy. Amplification of TCR beta CDR3 regions used RNA as the template. RT-PCR in the first round (using the HTBI primer set) targeted the TCR CDR3. TCRdb re-derived calls from the multiplex PCR reads in MiXCR, one entry per CDR3 protein. The table shows about 640,000 distinct CDR3 sequences, with 20% to 25% occurring only once. Sequenced sample: blood. Receptor source: a man younger than 45 with Graves' ophthalmopathy.

This clonotype was recorded many times. V usage is TRBV13 and J usage is TRBJ2-3; D uncertain. CDR3 length: 14 amino acids. Germline CDR1 and CDR2: PRHDT and FYEKMQ (reference sequence). V lost 0 bases, J lost 6 bases, and 10 bases lay in between. The chain's CDR3 is CASSLGLMGDTQYF. In DNA, the CDR3 is TGTGCCAGCAGCTTAGGCTTGATGGGGGATACGCAGTATTTT.

This clonotype came up a few times. In nucleotides, the CDR3 is TGTGCCATGCAGAGGGGGGAGGACACTGAAGCTTTCTTT. This encodes CAMQRGEDTEAFF. The rearrangement uses TRBV10-3 and TRBJ1-1, with a weak D call TRBD1 (6 bases). Germline CDR1 reads ENHRY; CDR2 reads SYGVKD. V dropped 9 bases and J dropped 3 bases, with 14 bases sitting between them. The CDR3 contains 13 residues.

In its sample, this clonotype was seen a few times. V usage is TRBV5-6 and J usage is TRBJ2-7, with D maybe TRBD1 (5 bases). Germline lookup yields CDR1 SGHDT and CDR2 YYEEEE. V was clipped by 0 bases and J by 7 bases, with 11 bases between them. The CDR3 is 13 residues long. The chain's CDR3 is CASSLEQATEQYF. As DNA, the CDR3 is TGTGCCAGCAGCTTGGAACAGGCCACGGAGCAGTACTTC.

This chain connects TRBV29-1 to TRBJ1-2; 10 bases are a match to TRBD1. The V gene's germline CDR1 is SQVTM and CDR2 ANQGSEA. The trim removed 6 bases at V and 4 bases at J, leaving 20 bases unmatched. The CDR3 consists of 18 residues. CDR3 loop: CSVLSSGTGAVRSYGYTF. In nucleotides, the CDR3 is TGCAGCGTACTCTCTTCGGGGACAGGGGCCGTAAGAAGCTATGGCTACACCTTC.

This clonotype was counted only a few times. The chain combines TRBV12-3 or TRBV12-4 with TRBJ2-2, with D possibly TRBD2 on 5 matching bases. There are 14 residues in the CDR3. V dropped 5 bases and J dropped 10 bases, with 17 bases sitting between them. The CDR3 coding sequence is TGTGCCAGCAGTGCCAGCGGTGCCGGTCTGGAGCTGTTTTTT. The encoded protein is CASSASGAGLELFF.

The chain recombines TRBV24-1 with TRBJ2-2; 8 bases are a match to TRBD1. J was trimmed by 1 base and V by 9 bases; bases with no gene match: 6. Germline V gene data show CDR1 as KGHDR and CDR2 as SFDVKD. The CDR3 has 15 residues. CDR3: CATQWGTGNTGELFF. The CDR3 DNA sequence: TGTGCCACCCAGTGGGGGACAGGGAACACCGGGGAGCTGTTTTTT.

This clonotype was picked up a small number of times. The J gene is TRBJ2-7, the V gene TRBV19; D possibly matches TRBD1 or TRBD2 (7 bases each). Germline loops: CDR1 LNHDA, CDR2 SQIVND (reference sequence). CDR3 size: 15 residues. The V end lost 4 bases, the J end lost 2 bases, and 15 bases lay between the germline ends. As DNA, the CDR3 is TGTGCCAGTAGTACCCCAGGGGGGGCTACCTACGAGCAGTACTTC. Its protein product is CASSTPGGATYEQYF.